This T cell receptor beta chain was sequenced in a study of blood T cell repertoires in COVID-19. Study-level background: Donors in the United States, Italy and Spain gave samples during acute or convalescent COVID-19.

In its sample, this clone was seen a few times. The V gene's germline CDR1 is SGDLS and CDR2 YYNGEE. V lost 0 bases and J 7 bases, leaving 11 bases between the germline ends. This CDR3 has 15 residues. Measured with immunoSEQ multiplex PCR; TCRdb has only the in-frame clones, and not every one. The sample carries about 270,000 clones, roughly nine tenths recorded once. All enrollees were about 18 to 89 years old and from under 25 US areas. Clinical history as reported by participants underpinned cohort assignment. Recovered status applied to Cohort 3 donors who had two consecutive negative PCRs. It also applied to those with clearance or with symptom resolution.

The source of this sequence is a woman between 18 and 29 years old who had recovered from COVID-19. The sample was PBMCs or T cells enriched from blood (not recorded which). The chain combines TRBV9 with TRBJ1-6; D unclear. The CDR3 nucleotides read TGTGCCAGCAGCGTAGGTGTGTCGGGGAATTCACCCCTCCACTTT. Translation: CASSVGVSGNSPLHF.